This TCR beta chain was recovered during a study of blood T cell repertoires in COVID-19. Overall study context: T cells, B-cell-depleted T cells, or PBMCs supplied cDNA or gDNA.

The CDR3 is 12 residues long. Germline V lookup: CDR1 MNHNY, CDR2 SVGAGI (reference sequence). The germline V and J ends were trimmed by 5 bases and 3 bases, with 6 bases remaining between them. Clones were read by immunoSEQ multiplex PCR, and TCRdb kept only the in-frame ones, dropping some. Of around 140,000 clones in the sample, 88% were seen once. The chain carries TRBV6-6 and TRBJ2-3, with a weak D call TRBD1 (6 bases). The sample was peripheral blood. The TCR was taken from a human donor in a cohort sampled during active COVID-19. CDR3 sequence (DNA): TGTGCCAGCAGTACAGGGACAGATACGCAGTATTTT. Protein product: CASSTGTDTQYF.